Listed below are T cell receptor beta chains from one sample, sequenced in a study of Ad26.COV2.S vaccination and SARS-CoV-2 variants. Sequencing was performed with immunoSEQ multiplex PCR; in TCRdb, only in-frame clones are kept and a portion is missing. The sample yields about 680,000 clones, roughly 90% seen once. The sample here was peripheral blood, taken in a trial of Ad26.COV2.S vaccine versus placebo. The receptors come from a person aged 18-65 years who received the Ad26.COV2.S COVID-19 vaccine or a placebo. The CDR3 runs from the conserved cysteine through the conserved F or W. A D gene is named only where the DNA matches it firmly. Only some rows state a clone size, as once, few, many or a class for expanded clones.

j_call: TRBJ1-6; clone_size: -; d_call: -; v_call: TRBV25-1; cdr3_nt: TGTGCCAGCAGTGAATATCCCAGGGACTCACCCCTCCACTTT; cdr3_aa: CASSEYPRDSPLHF
j_call: TRBJ1-5; clone_size: few; d_call: -; v_call: TRBV7-2; cdr3_nt: TGTGCCAGCACCGCAGGGGCAGGGGTCTCGGAGCCCCAGCATTTT; cdr3_aa: CASTAGAGVSEPQHF
j_call: TRBJ2-5; clone_size: once; d_call: -; v_call: TRBV27; cdr3_nt: TGTGCCAGCAGTCCCGTTAGACAGCACCAAGAGACCCAGTACTTC; cdr3_aa: CASSPVRQHQETQYF
j_call: TRBJ1-2; clone_size: -; d_call: TRBD1; v_call: TRBV27; cdr3_nt: TGTGCCACCCGTGGGACAGGTTATGGCTACACCTTC; cdr3_aa: CATRGTGYGYTF
j_call: TRBJ2-3; clone_size: -; d_call: -; v_call: TRBV27; cdr3_nt: TGTGCCAGCAGTTTTACTTGGGCAGATACGCAGTATTTT; cdr3_aa: CASSFTWADTQYF
j_call: TRBJ1-1; clone_size: -; d_call: -; v_call: TRBV7-9; cdr3_nt: TGTGCCAGCAGCTTCTTGAACACTGAAGCTTTCTTT; cdr3_aa: CASSFLNTEAFF
j_call: TRBJ2-3; clone_size: -; d_call: TRBD2; v_call: TRBV11-2; cdr3_nt: TGTGCCAGCAGCTTAGATCAGCGGGGGGGCACAGATACGCAGTATTTT; cdr3_aa: CASSLDQRGGTDTQYF
j_call: TRBJ2-2; clone_size: -; d_call: TRBD1; v_call: TRBV5-6; cdr3_nt: TGTGCCAGCAGCCGGGACAGGGGCTTGAACACCGGGGAGCTGTTTTTT; cdr3_aa: CASSRDRGLNTGELFF
j_call: TRBJ2-2; clone_size: -; d_call: -; v_call: TRBV18; cdr3_nt: TGTGCCAGCTCACCACCCCACTACACCGGGGAGCTGTTTTTT; cdr3_aa: CASSPPHYTGELFF
j_call: TRBJ1-5; clone_size: many; d_call: -; v_call: TRBV5-1; cdr3_nt: TGCGCCAGCAGCTTGGATGGTCGCAATCAGCCCCAGCATTTT; cdr3_aa: CASSLDGRNQPQHF